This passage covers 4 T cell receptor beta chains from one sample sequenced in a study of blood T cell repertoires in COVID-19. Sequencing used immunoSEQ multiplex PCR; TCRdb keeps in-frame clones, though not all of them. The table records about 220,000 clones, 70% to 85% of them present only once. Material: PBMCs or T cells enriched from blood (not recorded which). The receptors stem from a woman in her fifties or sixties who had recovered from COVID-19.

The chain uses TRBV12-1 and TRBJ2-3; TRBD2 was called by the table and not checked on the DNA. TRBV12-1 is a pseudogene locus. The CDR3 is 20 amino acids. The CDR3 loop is CASSPFSLAGGREGTDTQYF. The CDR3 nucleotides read TGTGCCAGCAGCCCCTTCTCGCTAGCGGGGGGGCGAGAGGGGACAGATACGCAGTATTTT.

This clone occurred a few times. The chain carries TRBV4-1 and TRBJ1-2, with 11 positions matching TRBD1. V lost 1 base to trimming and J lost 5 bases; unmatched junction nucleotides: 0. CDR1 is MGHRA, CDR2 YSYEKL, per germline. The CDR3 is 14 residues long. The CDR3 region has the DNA TGCGCCAGCAGCCAAGGGGACAGGGGGTATGGCTACACCTTC. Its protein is CASSQGDRGYGYTF.

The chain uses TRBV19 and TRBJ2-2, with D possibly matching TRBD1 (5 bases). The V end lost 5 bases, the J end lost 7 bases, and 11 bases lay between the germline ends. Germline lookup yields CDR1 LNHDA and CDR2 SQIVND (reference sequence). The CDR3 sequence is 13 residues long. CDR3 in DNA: TGTGCCAGTAGTGAGCAGGGCCTCGGGGAGCTGTTTTTT. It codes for CASSEQGLGELFF.

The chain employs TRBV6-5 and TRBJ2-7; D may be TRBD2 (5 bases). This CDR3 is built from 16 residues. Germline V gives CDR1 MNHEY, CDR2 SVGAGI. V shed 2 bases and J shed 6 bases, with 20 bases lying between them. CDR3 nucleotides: TGTGCCAGCAGTTACGCCGCGGGCGCCGCTTACTTCGAGCAGTACTTC. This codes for CASSYAAGAAYFEQYF.